This T cell receptor (beta chain) was sequenced in a study of cytomegalovirus exposure and HLA in healthy donors. Broader study findings: A missense variant in DCLRE1C was later tied to TCR beta V- and J-gene trimming. Among immune exposure information, only CMV serostatus was available.

As regards this clone: Its antigen is undetermined.

The CDR3 contains 13 residues. The germline V and J ends were trimmed by 4 bases and 4 bases, with 11 bases remaining between them. Germline assignment: CDR1 LNHNV and CDR2 YYDKDF (reference sequence). This PCR relied on a set of 60 Vbeta primers and 13 Jbeta primers. Method: immunoSEQ multiplex PCR; TCRdb's copy keeps in-frame clones and lacks some. In the table there are around 200,000 clones, 65% to 90% of which are singletons. This chain links TRBV15 with TRBJ2-7, with TRBD2 as a possible D gene (7 bases). This TCR was sampled from a man aged 40-55 years in good health and CMV-seropositive. The source material was PBMCs. CDR3 in DNA: TGTGCCACCAGCACGGGGGGCTATTACGAGCAGTACTTC. This codes for CATSTGGYYEQYF.